A selection of T cell receptor beta chains follows, all from one sample in a study of radiation and T cells in renal cell carcinoma. TCRdb's table, derived via immunoSEQ multiplex PCR, lists solely in-frame clones and lacks some. The data contain roughly 92,000 clones, 84% of them singletons. Source: blood, taken from a patient whose treatment included radiotherapy and nephrectomy. The receptor set was obtained from a man in his 60s with renal cell carcinoma. CDR3s include the opening cysteine and the closing phenylalanine or tryptophan. The D gene is left open where the match is weak. Clone size is shown for a subset of rows, as once, few, many or a class of expanded clone.

>TRBV11-2|NA|TRBD2|11|TRBJ2-1
TGTGCCAGCAGCTGGGGGACTAGGCCGTTCTTC
CASSWGTRPFF
>TRBV7-9|NA|NA|12|TRBJ2-7
TGTGCCAGCAGCCCTGGGCTCTACGAGCAGTACTTC
CASSPGLYEQYF
>TRBV10-2|NA|TRBD2|16|TRBJ2-7
TGCGCCAGCAGTGAGCGGACTAGCGGGAGGGTATACGAGCAGTACTTC
CASSERTSGRVYEQYF
>TRBV5-1|once|NA|16|TRBJ2-7
TGCGCCAGCAGCTTGGGTTCTAGCGCCAAATACAGCGAGCAGTACTTC
CASSLGSSAKYSEQYF
>TRBV11-2|NA|NA|16|TRBJ2-7
TGTGCCAGCAGCCCACCCCTTAGCGTGCCTCAATACGAGCAGTACTTC
CASSPPLSVPQYEQYF
>TRBV6-5|NA|NA|13|TRBJ2-7
TGTGCCAGCAGGCCACAGCCCTTAGGCGAGCAGTACTTC
CASRPQPLGEQYF
>TRBV9|NA|NA|14|TRBJ2-7
TGTGCCAGCAGCGCCCCGGGACACTTCTACGAGCAGTACTTC
CASSAPGHFYEQYF
>TRBV19|NA|NA|16|TRBJ2-7
TGTGCCAGTAGCCCGGGGGACGGGACAGCCTACTACGAGCAGTACTTC
CASSPGDGTAYYEQYF
>TRBV7-9|few|NA|13|TRBJ2-1
TGTGCCAGCAGCTTCTCGGAGCACAATGAGCAGTTCTTC
CASSFSEHNEQFF
>TRBV5-4|NA|NA|16|TRBJ2-6
TGTGCCAGCAGCCCGAGCTTGACAGAGGGGGCCAACGTCCTGACTTTC
CASSPSLTEGANVLTF
>TRBV10-3|few|NA|14|TRBJ2-3
TGTGCCATCAGACCGGGACTCCACACAGATACGCAGTATTTT
CAIRPGLHTDTQYF
>TRBV29-1|NA|TRBD2|14|TRBJ2-1
TGCAGTGGCGCAAGCGGGAGGGAGCTCAATGAGCAGTTCTTC
CSGASGRELNEQFF
>TRBV7-2|NA|NA|12|TRBJ1-2
TGTGCCAGCCTTGGACTTAACTATGGCTACACCTTC
CASLGLNYGYTF
>TRBV4-3|NA|NA|14|TRBJ1-5
TGCGCCAGCAGCCAAGTACCCAGCGACCAGCCCCAGCATTTT
CASSQVPSDQPQHF
>TRBV18|NA|NA|17|TRBJ2-2
TGTGCCAGCTCACCGGAACTACCGCGGATGAACACCGGGGAGCTGTTTTTT
CASSPELPRMNTGELFF
>TRBV5-1|NA|NA|16|TRBJ2-1
TGCGCCAGCAGCTTGGGCTTGACAGCTTCCTACAATGAGCAGTTCTTC
CASSLGLTASYNEQFF
>TRBV28|NA|TRBD1|16|TRBJ2-7
TGTGCCAGCAGTTTCCCCACCGGGACAGGGGTCAGCGAGCAGTACTTC
CASSFPTGTGVSEQYF
>TRBV9|NA|NA|16|TRBJ1-5
TGTGCCAGCAGCGTCCGGGACCCGGGAAGCAATCAGCCCCAGCATTTT
CASSVRDPGSNQPQHF
>TRBV25-1|NA|NA|12|TRBJ2-3
TGTGCCAGCAGTGAATCGAAGGGTACGCAGTATTTT
CASSESKGTQYF
>TRBV10-3|once|TRBD1|15|TRBJ2-7
TGTGCCATCAGTGAGCCGGGACAGGTGGATTACGAGCAGTACTTC
CAISEPGQVDYEQYF
>TRBV4-3|NA|NA|14|TRBJ1-5
TGCGCCAGCAGCCAAGACAGGGTTGGACAGCCCCAGCATTTT
CASSQDRVGQPQHF
>TRBV7-8|once|NA|14|TRBJ2-7
TGTGCCAGCAGCTTAAAACAGGGCCCTTTCGAGCAGTACTTC
CASSLKQGPFEQYF
>TRBV29-1|NA|NA|11|TRBJ2-3
TGCAGCGTTGAAGAATGGGACGAGGAGTATTTT
CSVEEWDEEYF
>TRBV13|once|TRBD2|14|TRBJ2-1
TGTGCCAGCCGGGGACTACTAAGGGGCAATGAGCAGTTCTTC
CASRGLLRGNEQFF
>TRBV5-4|NA|TRBD1|14|TRBJ1-1
TGTGCCAGCACCATACAGGGGGTGGGCACTGAAGCTTTCTTT
CASTIQGVGTEAFF
>TRBV7-7|NA|TRBD1|18|TRBJ1-3
TGTGCCAGCAGCCGGGACAGGGGCCATTTGTACTCTGGAAACACCATATATTTT
CASSRDRGHLYSGNTIYF
>TRBV28|NA|TRBD2|16|TRBJ2-3
TGTGCCAGCCCCACCCCCCTAGCGGGAGGCGATGATACGCAGTATTTT
CASPTPLAGGDDTQYF
>TRBV14|NA|NA|16|TRBJ1-3
TGTGCCAGCAGCTTCCAAGGGGGAGTGTGGGGAAACACCATATATTTT
CASSFQGGVWGNTIYF
>TRBV4-1|NA|NA|15|TRBJ2-7
TGCGCCAGCAGCCAAATTGGAGACAGTTCCTACGAGCAGTACTTC
CASSQIGDSSYEQYF
>TRBV7-9|NA|NA|14|TRBJ2-7
TGTGCCAGCAGCTTAGCGTTGGGCCCCTACGAGCAGTACTTC
CASSLALGPYEQYF
>TRBV5-1|NA|NA|17|TRBJ2-5
TGCGCCAGCCGAGCTTTCACTGCCCGGACAGCTCAAGAGACCCAGTACTTC
CASRAFTARTAQETQYF
>TRBV6-4|NA|TRBD1|15|TRBJ2-2
TGTGCCAGCAGCCAAGAGGGGGCACCCACCGGGGAGCTGTTTTTT
CASSQEGAPTGELFF
>TRBV2|NA|NA|13|TRBJ2-7
TGTGCCAGCAGTCAGGGGACCGAGACTGAGCAGTACTTC
CASSQGTETEQYF
>TRBV19|NA|NA|15|TRBJ2-3
TGTGCCAGTAGTATAGATTCTCACCGCACAGATACGCAGTATTTT
CASSIDSHRTDTQYF
>TRBV7-2|NA|NA|13|TRBJ2-1
TGTGCCAGCAGCCCTCTGGGCGGGACCAAAGAGTTCTTC
CASSPLGGTKEFF
>TRBV6-5|once|NA|15|TRBJ1-1
TGTGCCAGCGCCGAGGGGGACGATGCGAACACTGAAGCTTTCTTT
CASAEGDDANTEAFF
>TRBV15|NA|NA|18|TRBJ2-1
TGTGCCACCAGCAGAGGAGGACTTCGGATAAGCTCCTACAATGAGCAGTTCTTC
CATSRGGLRISSYNEQFF
>TRBV27|NA|TRBD1|15|TRBJ2-7
TGTGCCAGCAGTTTACACGAGACAGGGCTCAACGAGCAGTACTTC
CASSLHETGLNEQYF
>TRBV6-1|NA|NA|13|TRBJ1-1
TGTGCCAGCGTCGACAATGTGAACACTGAAGCTTTCTTT
CASVDNVNTEAFF
>TRBV28|NA|NA|12|TRBJ1-1
TGTGCCAGCAGGAGGGGGTACGCTGAAGCTTTCTTT
CASRRGYAEAFF
>TRBV9|NA|NA|16|TRBJ1-2
TGTGCCAGCAGCGGTAGCCAGTTCCAAGACTGGCATGGCTACACCTTC
CASSGSQFQDWHGYTF
>TRBV4-1|NA|NA|15|TRBJ2-5
TGCGCCAGCAGCCAAGCACTGACAGAGCAAGAGACCCAGTACTTC
CASSQALTEQETQYF
>TRBV10-1|few|NA|16|TRBJ2-2
TGCGCCAGCAGTGAGTTAAGGGACGGATACACCGGGGAGCTGTTTTTT
CASSELRDGYTGELFF
>TRBV10-1|NA|TRBD2|14|TRBJ2-5
TGCGCCAGCAGCGGGGGACTAGCGGGAGAGACCCAGTACTTC
CASSGGLAGETQYF
>TRBV19|NA|NA|11|TRBJ1-2
TGTGCCAGTAGTACCCCTGATGGCTACACCTTC
CASSTPDGYTF
>TRBV10-3|NA|NA|16|TRBJ1-1
TGTGCCATCAGTGAGTCAATAGGAATTGGGAAAACTGAAGCTTTCTTT
CAISESIGIGKTEAFF
>TRBV5-1|NA|TRBD2|14|TRBJ2-5
TGCGCCAGCAGCACCGGGACTAGCCAAGAGACCCAGTACTTC
CASSTGTSQETQYF
>TRBV21-1|NA|NA|14|TRBJ1-3
TGTGCCAGCAGCACCGAACGGTCTGGAAACACCATATATTTT
CASSTERSGNTIYF
>TRBV28|NA|NA|12|TRBJ2-1
TGTGCCAGCACCGGACCTCGAAATGAGCAGTTCTTC
CASTGPRNEQFF
>TRBV2|NA|TRBD1|16|TRBJ1-5
TGTGCCGGCAGTGGGAGGGGGCAAAATAGCAATCAGCCCCAGCATTTT
CAGSGRGQNSNQPQHF